The 9 T cell receptor beta chains in this list originate from one sample, sequenced in a study of shared clonotypes between healthy human individuals. Produced via immunoSEQ multiplex PCR; TCRdb's table is partial and in-frame only. The table includes 2 million to 2.5 million clones, just over 90% detected once. Input material: naive CD4+ T cells from PBMCs. Stated subset: CD45RA+ positively selected. Receptors were obtained from a man aged 18 to 35 in good health. Some clones in this sample may be carry-over from other donors' samples.

V gene TRBV29-1 combines with J gene TRBJ1-3, with D maybe TRBD1 (6 bases). The CDR3 is 14 amino acids. Germline V gene data show CDR1 as SQVTM and CDR2 as ANQGSEA. Trimming shortened V by 6 bases and J by 0 bases, and 12 bases separated the two germline ends. The CDR3 region has the DNA TGCAGCGTCCAGGGGCTTTCCTCTGGAAACACCATATATTTT. Encoded protein: CSVQGLSSGNTIYF.

The V call is TRBV19, the J call TRBJ1-2; 12 bases match TRBD1. The germline V gene encodes CDR1 LNHDA and CDR2 SQIVND (reference sequence). V dropped 11 bases and J dropped 2; count of bases not matched to a gene: 12. This CDR3 has 16 residues. Here the CDR3 DNA reads TGTGCCCCCCACCCGGGACAGGGGGCAGGAAACTATGGCTACACCTTC. As protein: CAPHPGQGAGNYGYTF.

The chain links TRBV4-1 to TRBJ1-1; 9 bases fit TRBD1. The trim removed 1 base at V and 1 base at J, leaving 7 bases unmatched. Germline V gene sequence: CDR1 MGHRA, CDR2 YSYEKL. The CDR3 runs 17 residues. CDR3 sequence: CASSQGGQGFRNTEAFF. CDR3 nucleotide sequence: TGCGCCAGCAGCCAAGGTGGACAGGGGTTTAGGAACACTGAAGCTTTCTTT.

V gene TRBV19 combines with J gene TRBJ1-4, with 9 bases lining up with TRBD1. V dropped 4 bases and J dropped 7; count of bases not matched to a gene: 10. CDR3 size: 16 residues. Per the germline V gene, CDR1 is LNHDA and CDR2 is SQIVND (reference sequence). In DNA form, the CDR3 reads TGTGCCAGTAGTACAAGGACAGGGGTCCGAGCTGAAAAACTGTTTTTT. This encodes CASSTRTGVRAEKLFF. Full variable domain (outside the CDR3, taken from reference TRBV19 and TRBJ1-4): DGGITQSPKYLFRKEGQNVTLSCEQNLNHDAMYWYRQDPGQGLRLIYYSQIVNDFQKGDIAEGYSVSREKKESFPLTVTSAQKNPTAFYLCASSTRTGVRAEKLFFGSGTQLSVL.

The chain couples TRBV11-2 to TRBJ2-1; 15 nucleotides agree with TRBD2. Trimming cost V 5 bases and J 10 bases; bases outside gene matches: 3. CDR3 length equals 14 residues. Germline lookup yields CDR1 SGHAT and CDR2 FQNNGV. The DNA for the CDR3 is TGTGCCAGCAGCGCGGGGACTAGCGGGAGGGAGCAGTTCTTC. Translation: CASSAGTSGREQFF.

J is TRBJ1-2 and V is TRBV7-2; no clear D gene. The CDR3 spans 13 residues. The ends were cut back, 5 bases at V and 7 bases at J, with 14 bases in the middle. CDR1 is SGHTA, CDR2 FQGNSA, per germline. CDR3 DNA: TGTGCCAGCAGCGCCCAGATTTTCCCTGGCTACACCTTC. Residues: CASSAQIFPGYTF.

This clone came up a few times. The V gene is TRBV6-6, the J gene TRBJ1-1; no definite D call. The germline V gene has CDR1 MNHNY and CDR2 SVGAGI (reference sequence). V was pared by 6 bases and J by 10 bases, with 15 bases between. The CDR3 runs 12 residues. In nucleotides, the CDR3 is TGTGCCAGCAGCGATACTCAACGGGGAGCTTTCTTT. It yields the protein CASSDTQRGAFF.

This clone was seen just once. J is TRBJ1-3 and V is TRBV18; D remains ambiguous. This CDR3 has 17 residues. CDR1 is KGHSH and CDR2 is LQKENI in the germline V gene. Trimming removed 3 bases from V and 0 bases from J, with 15 bases in between. CDR3 bases: TGTGCCAGCTCACCGTGGATTCCGGCCCCCTCTGGAAACACCATATATTTT. It translates to CASSPWIPAPSGNTIYF.

The rearrangement joins TRBV11-2 to TRBJ2-7; the D gene is possibly TRBD1 (7 bases). The V end lost 7 bases, the J end lost 3 bases, and 22 bases lay between the germline ends. The CDR3 totals 16 residues. CDR1 is SGHAT and CDR2 is FQNNGV in the germline V gene. In DNA, the CDR3 is TGTGCCAGCACAGAAATCGGCGGGACAGAAGTCTACGAGCAGTACTTC. Translating gives CASTEIGGTEVYEQYF.